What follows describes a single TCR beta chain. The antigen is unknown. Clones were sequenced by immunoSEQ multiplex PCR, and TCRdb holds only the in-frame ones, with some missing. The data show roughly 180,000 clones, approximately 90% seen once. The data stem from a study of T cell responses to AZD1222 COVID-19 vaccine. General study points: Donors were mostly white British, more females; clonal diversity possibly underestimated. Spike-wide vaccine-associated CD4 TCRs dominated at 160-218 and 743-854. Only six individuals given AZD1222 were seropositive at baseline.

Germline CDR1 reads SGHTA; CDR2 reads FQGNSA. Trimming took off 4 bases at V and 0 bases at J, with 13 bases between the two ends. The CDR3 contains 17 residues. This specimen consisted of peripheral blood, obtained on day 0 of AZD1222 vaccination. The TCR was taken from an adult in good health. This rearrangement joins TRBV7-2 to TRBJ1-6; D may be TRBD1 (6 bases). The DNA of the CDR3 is TGTGCCAGCAGCTCACAGGGAGGGAGCTCCTATAATTCACCCCTCCACTTT. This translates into CASSSQGGSSYNSPLHF.